The 22 T cell receptor beta chains reported below all come from one sample, sequenced in a study of cytomegalovirus exposure and HLA in healthy donors. Some clones are missing from TCRdb's copy, which holds only in-frame ones; the method was immunoSEQ multiplex PCR. The table shows 80,000 to 100,000 clones, with 87% occurring only once. The sequenced sample consisted of PBMCs. Every receptor here comes from a young man in good health and CMV-seropositive.

V is TRBV6-5 and J is TRBJ2-7; D is perhaps TRBD2 (5 bases). Germline V gene lookup returns CDR1 MNHEY and CDR2 SVGAGI. V dropped 8 bases and J dropped 4 bases, with 21 bases sitting between them. The CDR3 sequence is 15 residues long. The CDR3 is CASFPGMGRSYEQYF. For the CDR3, the DNA is TGTGCCAGCTTTCCCGGGATGGGCAGATCTTACGAGCAGTACTTC.

This CDR3 reads CASSSQGLGDYEQYF. The CDR3 nucleotides are TGCGCCAGCAGCTCCCAGGGGCTAGGAGATTACGAGCAGTACTTC. The rearrangement links TRBV5-1 to TRBJ2-7, with D perhaps matching TRBD1 (6 bases). There are 15 residues in the CDR3. V was shortened by 3 bases and J by 4 bases, with 17 bases between the two germline ends. From germline, CDR1 is SGHRS and CDR2 YFSETQ.

V is TRBV11-2 and J is TRBJ2-7; D possibly corresponds to TRBD1 (6 bases). Between the trimmed V and J ends, which lost 1 base and 2 bases, there was a span of 12 bases. The CDR3 runs 15 residues. Germline V gene data show CDR1 as SGHAT and CDR2 as FQNNGV. CDR3 in amino acids: CASSLGTGTTYEQYF. CDR3 nucleotide sequence: TGTGCCAGCAGCTTAGGGACCGGGACAACCTACGAGCAGTACTTC.

The rearrangement joins TRBV11-2 to TRBJ1-2; 10 bases map to TRBD1. Trimming cost V 0 bases and J 0 bases; bases outside gene matches: 4. Germline CDR1 SGHAT, CDR2 FQNNGV. This CDR3 is 17 amino acids long. For the CDR3, the DNA is TGTGCCAGCAGCTTAGATCTGGGGACAGGGGCTAACTATGGCTACACCTTC. It translates to CASSLDLGTGANYGYTF.

The rearrangement links TRBV20-1 to TRBJ2-1; D not resolved. V dropped 5 bases and J dropped 5 bases, with 4 bases sitting between them. CDR1 is DFQATT, CDR2 SNEGSKA, per germline (reference sequence). This CDR3 has 10 residues. The CDR3 region is CSAFNNEQFF. In DNA form, the CDR3 reads TGCAGTGCTTTCAACAATGAGCAGTTCTTC.

The V gene is TRBV7-3, the J gene TRBJ2-2, with a tentative D call TRBD2 (6 bases). Deletions cut 5 bases from V and 2 bases from J, with 15 bases between. The germline gives CDR1 SGHTA, CDR2 FQGTGA. The CDR3 covers 16 residues. This CDR3 is CASSRQPGLNTGELFF. The CDR3 DNA is TGTGCCAGCAGCCGACAGCCGGGACTTAACACCGGGGAGCTGTTTTTT.

This clone was detected only once. V and J are TRBV28 and TRBJ1-1; a weak D match, TRBD1 (5 bases). CDR3 size: 14 residues. V gave up 5 bases and J gave up 9 bases, with 19 bases separating them. Germline V CDR1 and CDR2: MDHEN, SYDVKM. CDR3 DNA: TGTGCCAGCAGTATTCCCCCGGACACCCTGAAAGCTTTCTTT. Translated: CASSIPPDTLKAFF.

The table lists this clone with a count of one. The gene calls are TRBV5-1 and TRBJ2-3, with TRBD2 matching over 15 bases. The CDR3 spans 18 residues. In germline, CDR1 is SGHRS, CDR2 YFSETQ. V trimming: 3 bases; J trimming: 1 base; junction bases outside the gene matches: 6. This CDR3 reads CASSWGLAGGTGTDTQYF. CDR3 in DNA: TGCGCCAGCAGCTGGGGACTAGCGGGAGGAACCGGCACAGATACGCAGTATTTT.

This clone was counted a few times. The CDR3 reads CASSSGQGDTEAFF. For the CDR3, the DNA is TGTGCCAGTAGTTCGGGACAGGGGGACACTGAAGCTTTCTTT. The chain employs TRBV19 and TRBJ1-1; 11 bases are a match to TRBD1. The germline V gene has CDR1 LNHDA and CDR2 SQIVND (reference sequence). Losses at the gene ends were 5 bases for V and 3 bases for J; bases not matched to a gene: 2. The CDR3 consists of 14 residues.

There are a few counts of this clone. V usage is TRBV7-6 and J usage is TRBJ2-2; TRBD1 aligns across 9 bases. The CDR3 loop spans 16 amino acids. V trimming: 5 bases; J trimming: 6 bases; junction bases outside the gene matches: 10. Germline V gene data show CDR1 as SGHVS and CDR2 as FNYEAQ. CDR3 region: CASSPTWTGESGELFF. The DNA of the CDR3 is TGTGCCAGCAGCCCTACTTGGACAGGGGAGTCCGGGGAGCTGTTTTTT. Variable domain in full (rest from reference TRBV7-6 and TRBJ2-2): GAGVSQSPRYKVTKRGQDVALRCDPISGHVSLYWYRQALGQGPEFLTYFNYEAQQDKSGLPNDRFSAERPEGSISTLTIQRTEQRDSAMYRCASSPTWTGESGELFFGEGSRLTVL.

V usage is TRBV7-3 and J usage is TRBJ2-3; D is possibly TRBD2 (5 bases). CDR1 and CDR2 from the germline V gene are SGHTA and FQGTGA. There are 14 residues in the CDR3. Trimming stripped 1 base from V and 5 bases from J, with 10 bases between. As DNA, the CDR3 is TGTGCCAGCAGCTTAAGGGGTAGCGTAGATACGCAGTATTTT. Amino acids: CASSLRGSVDTQYF.

There are a few counts of this clone. V usage is TRBV5-6 and J usage is TRBJ2-7; D gene unclear. Looked up from germline, CDR1 is SGHDT and CDR2 is YYEEEE. This CDR3 comprises 12 residues. Trimming removed 3 bases from V and 0 bases from J, with 4 bases in between. CDR3 nucleotides: TGTGCCAGCAGCTCGAGCTCCTACGAGCAGTACTTC. Amino acids: CASSSSSYEQYF. Together with reference TRBV5-6 and TRBJ2-7, the CDR3 gives the full variable domain: DAGVTQSPTHLIKTRGQQVTLRCSPKSGHDTVSWYQQALGQGPQFIFQYYEEEERQRGNFPDRFSGHQFPNYSSELNVNALLLGDSALYLCASSSSSYEQYFGPGTRLTVT.

This sequence joins TRBV6-5 and TRBJ1-2, with a tentative D call TRBD1 (6 bases). Germline-derived CDR1 and CDR2 are MNHEY and SVGAGI. Deletions cut 5 bases from V and 4 bases from J, with 17 bases between. CDR3 length equals 15 residues. The CDR3 DNA is TGTGCCAGCAGTAGGACAGCAGCCCCGTCCTATGGCTACACCTTC. This encodes CASSRTAAPSYGYTF.

This chain joins TRBV5-1 and TRBJ2-7; no clear D. Germline CDR1 SGHRS, CDR2 YFSETQ. CDR3 length: 13 residues. Trimming pared 0 bases from V and 4 bases from J, leaving 8 bases between. The CDR3 is CASSLGDTYEQYF. The DNA for the CDR3 is TGCGCCAGCAGCTTGGGAGACACTTACGAGCAGTACTTC. Together with reference TRBV5-1 and TRBJ2-7, the CDR3 gives the full variable domain: KAGVTQTPRYLIKTRGQQVTLSCSPISGHRSVSWYQQTPGQGLQFLFEYFSETQRNKGNFPGRFSGRQFSNSRSEMNVSTLELGDSALYLCASSLGDTYEQYFGPGTRLTVT.

The chain combines TRBV19 with TRBJ1-1; 9 nucleotides match TRBD1. From germline, CDR1 is LNHDA and CDR2 SQIVND (reference sequence). There are 15 residues in the CDR3. Germline trimming cut 3 bases from V and 5 bases from J; bases unmatched to any gene: 7. The CDR3 loop reads CASSIGTGMGTEAFF. The CDR3 nucleotides are TGTGCCAGTAGTATCGGGACAGGGATGGGGACTGAAGCTTTCTTT. The full variable domain, rest sourced from reference TRBV19 and TRBJ1-1, is DGGITQSPKYLFRKEGQNVTLSCEQNLNHDAMYWYRQDPGQGLRLIYYSQIVNDFQKGDIAEGYSVSREKKESFPLTVTSAQKNPTAFYLCASSIGTGMGTEAFFGQGTRLTVV.

The genes are TRBV11-2 and TRBJ2-1, with TRBD2 identical over 10 bases. The CDR3 runs to 16 residues. Germline assignment: CDR1 SGHAT and CDR2 FQNNGV. V trimming: 0 bases; J trimming: 6 bases; junction bases outside the gene matches: 5. CDR3 sequence (DNA): TGTGCCAGCAGCTTAGATGCACTAGCGGGAATCAATGAGCAGTTCTTC. Its translation is CASSLDALAGINEQFF.

The V gene is TRBV25-1, the J gene TRBJ1-3; maybe TRBD1 (5 bases). From germline, CDR1 is MGHDK and CDR2 SYGVNS. The CDR3 is 16 amino acids. Trimming left V 3 bases short and J 2 bases short, with 14 bases between. CDR3 residues: CASSDREYFAGNTIYF. CDR3 coding DNA: TGTGCCAGCAGTGACAGGGAATATTTCGCTGGAAACACCATATATTTT.

This clone has a single count. CDR3 in DNA: TGTGCCACCAGCAGAGATAGGGGACTAGCTAATGAGCAGTTCTTC. As protein: CATSRDRGLANEQFF. The chain is built from TRBV15 and TRBJ2-1, with TRBD2 matching 9 bases. Germline trimming cut 0 bases from V and 7 bases from J; bases unmatched to any gene: 4. The CDR3 length is 15 residues. The germline CDR1 and CDR2 sequences are LNHNV and YYDKDF (reference sequence).

The chain is built from TRBV27 and TRBJ1-1; D is ambiguous. V dropped 2 bases and J dropped 11 bases, with 12 bases sitting between them. The CDR3 loop spans 12 amino acids. Germline lookup yields CDR1 MNHEY and CDR2 SMNVEV (reference sequence). CDR3 DNA: TGTGCCAGCAGTTTACGCCCCCGGGAGGCTTTCTTT. Amino acids: CASSLRPREAFF.

A word on this clone: Within the sample, other DNA sequences also encode this same CDR3. J is TRBJ2-5 and V is TRBV5-1; 9 bases match TRBD2. V shed 4 bases and J 1 base; nucleotides not matched to a gene: 2. The CDR3 contains 14 residues. Germline V gives CDR1 SGHRS, CDR2 YFSETQ. The CDR3 here is CASSLTSGQETQYF. The DNA of the CDR3 is TGCGCCAGCAGCCTGACTAGCGGCCAAGAGACCCAGTACTTC.

CDR3 in amino acids: CASSWAPGPNSPLHF. As DNA, the CDR3 is TGTGCCAGCAGTTGGGCGCCAGGGCCGAATTCACCCCTCCACTTT. The chain recombines TRBV27 with TRBJ1-6; a weak D match, TRBD1 (5 bases). Germline CDR1 and CDR2: MNHEY and SMNVEV (reference sequence). V was clipped by 4 bases and J by 7 bases, with 14 bases between them. The CDR3 has 15 amino acids.

The rearrangement joins TRBV5-1 to TRBJ2-3, with D possibly matching TRBD2 (6 bases). Trimming left V 7 bases short and J 1 base short, with 10 bases between. There are 13 residues in the CDR3. CDR1 and CDR2 from the germline V gene are SGHRS and YFSETQ. Here the CDR3 DNA reads TGCGCCAGCTCGGAGGGAGGCACAGATACGCAGTATTTT. It translates to CASSEGGTDTQYF.